A selection of T cell receptor beta chains follows, all from one sample in a study of blood T cell repertoires in COVID-19. Profiled with immunoSEQ multiplex PCR; TCRdb holds only in-frame clones, not every one. The sample contains a few hundred thousand clones, 75% to 90% of which appear only once. Material: peripheral blood. Receptors were obtained from a woman between 18 and 29 years old with acute or convalescent COVID-19. Each CDR3 is given without its conserved first and last residue. The order of the fields is V gene, CDR3 length, J gene, CDR3 protein.

TRBV10-3	13	TRBJ2-5	AISPGDRGHKTQY
TRBV9	12	TRBJ2-3	ASSPRQGSDTQY
TRBV12-5	12	TRBJ2-2	ASGPGQQTGELF
TRBV3-1/TRBV3-2	15	TRBJ2-3	ASSQDRLLAGTDTQY
TRBV21-1	12	TRBJ2-7	ASSKGIAGYEQY
TRBV14	13	TRBJ2-2	ASSYPGQKPGELF
TRBV5-4	11	TRBJ1-3	ASSFQFGNTIY
TRBV24-1	15	TRBJ2-5	ATSDLGSGTHKETQY
TRBV30	13	TRBJ2-7	AWSSTPGTGVEQY
TRBV3-1/TRBV3-2	14	TRBJ1-6	ASSRSTGTVVSPLH
TRBV27	13	TRBJ2-1	ASSQGLAGALEQF
TRBV15	12	TRBJ2-1	ATSRRGLVGEQF
TRBV5-1	12	TRBJ2-7	ASSSHATGAEQY
TRBV10-1	15	TRBJ2-3	ASSESSRDIYTDTQY
TRBV5-1	14	TRBJ2-3	ASSSGDRSGTDTQY
TRBV6-5	13	TRBJ2-7	ASSTSGADHYEQY
TRBV28	10	TRBJ1-1	ASSLSRGEAF
TRBV7-8	15	TRBJ2-1	ASSFSSDTSSYNEQF
TRBV28	15	TRBJ1-1	ASSLWGRESLNTEAF
TRBV5-6	13	TRBJ1-3	ASSLLRTSGNTIY
TRBV9	15	TRBJ2-1	ASSVRGGDRSYNEQF
TRBV27	10	TRBJ1-4	ASGTGREKLF
TRBV14	12	TRBJ1-1	ASSKHNMNTEAF
TRBV9	13	TRBJ1-5	ASSLQGLGNQPQH
TRBV18	13	TRBJ1-2	ASSPRSGVGYGYT
TRBV9	11	TRBJ2-7	ASSVDEGWEQY
TRBV19	11	TRBJ1-2	ATVEKEAGGYT
TRBV2	15	TRBJ1-5	ASSPALGGGDNQPQH
TRBV7-6	13	TRBJ2-3	ASSARLAGGDTQY
TRBV5-5	12	TRBJ2-7	ASSVSGTDYEQY
TRBV6-5	14	TRBJ1-2	ASSYGGAEVSYGYT
TRBV20-1	9	TRBJ2-1	SARFYNEQF
TRBV11-2	12	TRBJ1-2	ASSSPGSSYGYT
TRBV6-1	9	TRBJ2-5	ASSYMETQY
TRBV10-1	13	TRBJ2-7	ASSERGAPSYEQY
TRBV5-1	13	TRBJ1-4	ASSSRQGLNEKLF
TRBV6-6	11	TRBJ1-4	ASRTDRGEKLF
TRBV5-8	14	TRBJ2-3	ASSDGTSGNTDTQY
TRBV5-6	12	TRBJ1-6	ASSLWARGSPLH
TRBV28	11	TRBJ1-5	ASSLSRNQPQH
TRBV6-4	13	TRBJ1-3	ASRRYRVTGNTIY
TRBV30	11	TRBJ1-2	AWSAVQGHGYT
TRBV29-1	14	TRBJ2-2	SVISYSGRDTGELF
TRBV2	11	TRBJ1-2	ASSLGQGTGYT
TRBV29-1	14	TRBJ1-2	SVESGQPRGDYGYT
TRBV30	15	TRBJ1-3	AWSVSLGTGSGNTIY
TRBV11-2	13	TRBJ1-3	ASSRPRGNGNTIY
TRBV19	11	TRBJ1-1	ASSILGNTEAF
TRBV4-1	14	TRBJ2-1	ASSPPGGIKSNEQF
TRBV5-3	15	TRBJ1-3	ARSLAPGERSGNTIY
TRBV6-5	12	TRBJ2-7	ASCRQGAGWEQY